This T cell receptor beta chain is from a study of blood T cell repertoires in COVID-19. Study-level information: Acute-phase and convalescent COVID-19 samples originated in the United States, Italy and Spain. Sources were T cells, B-cell-depleted T cells, or PBMCs; the material itself was cDNA or gDNA.

The authors' processing: Reference gene primers were amplified, and this amplification served to estimate nucleated cell counts. Here immunoSEQ multiplex PCR was the method, and the copy in TCRdb shows in-frame clones only, minus some. V and J calls and clone size are as listed in that table; D and trimming were resolved from the DNA. This table holds some 180,000 clones, 75% to 90% found once. The germline gives CDR1 SGHVS, CDR2 FQNEAQ. CDR3 length equals 14 residues. V shed 1 base and J shed 4 bases, with 8 bases lying between them. This chain links TRBV7-8 with TRBJ2-1, with D maybe TRBD1 (5 bases). This TCR was sampled from a woman aged 60-75 years with acute or convalescent COVID-19. The specimen sequenced was peripheral blood. This chain's CDR3 is CASSLVRGYNEQFF. The DNA for the CDR3 is TGTGCCAGCAGCTTAGTTAGGGGATACAATGAGCAGTTCTTC.